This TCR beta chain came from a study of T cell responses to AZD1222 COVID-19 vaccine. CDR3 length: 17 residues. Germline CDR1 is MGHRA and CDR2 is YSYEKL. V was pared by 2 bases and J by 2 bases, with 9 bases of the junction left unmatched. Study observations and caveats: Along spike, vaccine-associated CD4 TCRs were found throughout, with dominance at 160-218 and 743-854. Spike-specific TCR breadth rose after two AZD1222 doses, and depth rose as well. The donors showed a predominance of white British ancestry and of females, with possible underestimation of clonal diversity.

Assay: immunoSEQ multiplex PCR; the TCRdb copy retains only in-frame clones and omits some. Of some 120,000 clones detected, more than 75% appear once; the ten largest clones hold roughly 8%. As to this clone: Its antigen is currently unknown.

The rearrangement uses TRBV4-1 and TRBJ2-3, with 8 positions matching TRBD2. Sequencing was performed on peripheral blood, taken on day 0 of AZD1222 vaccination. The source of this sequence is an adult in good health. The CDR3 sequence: CASSQQPGGGTTDTQYF. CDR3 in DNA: TGCGCCAGCAGCCAACAACCCGGCGGGGGGACCACAGATACGCAGTATTTT.